A single TCR beta chain is shown here with its context. There is no known antigen for this receptor. One base away there is no much larger clone; base qualities are not given. The record originates from a study of cytomegalovirus exposure and HLA in healthy donors (dated 2017 in TCRdb). Regarding the study in general: An earlier analysis of 587 of the donors reported 250 to 300 Gb of sequence data and 90 million to 120 million unique TCR beta sequences obtained from around 180 million T cells. The T cell repertoires of around 730 subjects were profiled by immunosequencing and related to cytomegalovirus serostatus. Rather than using new phenotypic data, the later analysis identified candidate immune exposures from TCR beta sequences and from how often those sequences occurred across donors. High-throughput TCR immunosequencing, statistical association of individual TCRs with disease status, and machine learning were combined to predict cytomegalovirus infection status. Donor age, sex, ethnicity and CMV serostatus were collected together with the repertoire data. The genetic ancestry cluster associated with self-reported Caucasian donors included 81% of the roughly 410 genotyped donors. The aim of the study was to test whether cataloging public T cell receptors could identify signatures of past pathogen exposure. About 300 gigabases of sequencing data and 80 million or so unique TCR sequences were included in an early release covering around 650 HLA-typed donors. A separate validation cohort of over a hundred different subjects was used in addition to the approximately 700-subject first cohort. A later genetic analysis took genome-wide SNP genotypes for about 55% of the 666 donors and used that subset as a discovery cohort. An earlier analysis of 500 to 650 of the donors applied high-throughput TCR beta sequencing to assess whether each TCR beta V gene segment acted as functional or pseudogenic. Because of strong linkage in the cohort, roughly five DR-DQ haplotypes were treated as single units for association and clustering. HLA typing included class I and class II loci at four-digit resolution. Among around 400 genotyped donors of the cohort, an average of roughly 230,000 unique TCR beta nucleotide sequences was sequenced per donor, of which 15% to 20% were non-productive. The number of typed donors differed by locus: roughly 620-640 for A, B, C, DRB1 and DQB1; approximately 520 for DQA1; approximately 600 for DPA1; and approximately 450 for DPB1. All discovery cohort repertoires had been generated using a single sequencing platform. A later analysis re-analyzed previously published TCR beta repertoires from roughly 690 donors and added high-resolution HLA genotyping to study TCR occurrence patterns.

In total, approximately 690 healthy bone marrow donors made up the cohort. Cohort members were all nominally healthy when sampled, although unrecorded immune exposures were likely present. The donor tested CMV seropositive, placing the donor among the 310 or so seropositive members of the cohort. Every donor gave a peripheral blood sample, and the peripheral blood mononuclear cells from that sample were used for TCR beta sequencing. The Qiagen DNeasy Blood Extraction Kit was used to extract genomic DNA from the blood cell samples. Library prep was done by the immunoSEQ multiplex PCR assay. For the multiplex PCR, a mixture combining 60 forward primers for TCR Vbeta segments and 13 reverse primers for TCR Jbeta segments was used. Amplification of the CDR3 region of rearranged TCR beta genes was performed with a multiplex PCR assay on genomic DNA. Amplified TCR beta libraries were sequenced as 87-base-pair reads on the Illumina HiSeq System. The authors' analysis ran thus. A later analysis counted tens of millions of unique TCR beta chains across the 640 or so repertoires, and around 9.9 million of these chains were shared by at least two donors. Raw reads were error-corrected and collapsed into unique sequences by a nearest-neighbor algorithm in which closely related sequences were merged to remove PCR and sequencing errors. Alignment of CDR3 sequences to IMGT reference sequences was used to assign V, D and J gene segments. For a sequence to be retained, at least a six-nucleotide match to both a V gene segment and a J gene segment was required. A rearrangement counted as productive if the CDR3 had no stop codons and remained in frame with V and J, and every other rearrangement counted as non-productive. Following IMGT convention, CDR3 was defined as the stretch from the second conserved V-encoded cysteine to the conserved J-encoded phenylalanine. The earlier analysis of 550 to 650 of the donors excluded any sequence lacking an unambiguous match to a single V gene segment. In an earlier analysis of several hundred of the donors, V segments were called functional above 56.7% productive rearrangements and were called segregating when the between-donor standard deviation exceeded 5%. A statistical classification framework was built for diagnosing cytomegalovirus status from the catalog of TCR beta chain sequences. V and J gene assignment, in a later analysis, came from comparing TCR nucleotide sequences with IMGT/GENE-DB human TR gene sequences. In a later analysis, CDR3 sequences and most-parsimonious VDJ recombination scenarios were assigned using the TCRdist pipeline. A later analysis defined each TCR beta chain by its CDR3 amino acid sequence plus V-gene family, and excluded reads lacking a unique V-gene family. To address suspected cross-contamination and a sequencing artifact, a later analysis removed 550 to 750 highly shared, low-generation-probability nucleotide sequences. In a later analysis, a clonal expansion index was calculated for each public chain from normalized within-repertoire ranks of inferred template counts. Generation probabilities in a later analysis came from a VDJ recombination model fitted to out-of-frame rearrangements, and those results were checked against IGoR. A later analysis scored TCR-TCR, TCR-HLA and TCR-CMV co-occurrence with hypergeometric tests, applying a repertoire-size bias correction to TCR pairs. A later analysis estimated false discovery rates by permuting HLA or CMV assignments 20 times. In a later analysis, co-occurring TCRs were grouped with DBSCAN, and TCRdist sequence similarity was added when clustering was performed within HLA-allele-positive subsets. Repertoires with fewer than 30,000 or more than 120,000 public chains were left out of co-occurrence clustering, as were a few repertoires with anomalous nucleotide sharing. The table was pulled from immuneACCESS by TCRdb, which kept in-frame rearrangements only. Such tables lose some clones; where checked, under half of the loss comes from unresolved V genes, and the rest has no known cause. D and trimming were read from the DNA, whereas the V and J calls and clone size are those reported in that table. This sample holds more than 90,000 clones; 55% to 70% were observed only once. The ten largest clones add up to roughly 5.5% of the sample.

CDR1 and CDR2, looked up from the germline V gene, are SGDLS and YYNGEE. After removal of 3 bases from V and 4 bases from J, the junction retains 3 bases not matched to a gene. The CDR3 has 14 amino acids, counting the end cysteine and phenylalanine. Here the CDR3 DNA is all that survives: 42 bases in frame from base 1. The paper as a whole reports these results and caveats: Because counts were too low, about 17 rarely observed V segments, including chromosome 9 orphons, were excluded from the earlier analysis of 587 of the donors. Linkage disequilibrium might explain the correlated functional status among segregating V segments, but an unknown experimental factor could not be ruled out. Sequencing depth was assumed to be roughly uniform across donors in the presence/absence analyses, though that assumption may not hold. This cohort had only TCR beta chains sequenced, and the lack of alpha or paired-chain data limited which features could be detected. According to a later genetic analysis, donors in an Asian-associated ancestry cluster had fewer N-insertions in productive TCRs than the approximately 630-donor mean. In the study, about 150 TCR beta chains were listed as associated with cytomegalovirus. In vitro tests confirmed that a few of the cytomegalovirus-associated TCR beta chains recognize cytomegalovirus antigens. Compared with equally common non-associated chains, HLA-associated TCR beta chains in a later analysis were more clonally expanded and had lower generation probabilities. A later analysis found that most CMV-associated TCR beta chains appeared HLA-restricted, with HLA associations seemingly driven largely by CMV exposure. For the cohort, immune exposure information was limited to CMV serostatus. In both the original and validation cohorts, the classifier was reported to diagnose cytomegalovirus status with high specificity and sensitivity. According to the authors, the approach could potentially be generalized to other disease states and immunological phenotypes. A group of highly shared sequence variants was considered likely to be a technical artifact of the sequencing pipeline. Broadly in line with IMGT annotations, most TCR beta V segments showed up in productive rearrangements about 87% or about 30% of the time in an earlier analysis of 450 to 600 of the donors. The 87-base-pair reads could not distinguish some IMGT-functional V segments, including TRBV6-2 and TRBV6-3, so those segments were excluded. Specific HLA alleles were associated with 15,000 to 20,000 TCR beta sequences at a false discovery rate of 0.05 in a later analysis. An association between a missense DCLRE1C variant and V-gene and J-gene trimming of TCR beta chains was found in a later genetic analysis and replicated in an independent cohort. A further reported finding was that TCR beta sequences accurately predicted the HLA-A and HLA-B alleles for most subjects in the first cohort. While some public TCRs were present in many individuals, most TCR sequences turned up only very rarely across donors. According to a later analysis, TCR association rates differed among HLA loci, with DRB1 alleles showing the most associated TCRs and HLA-C alleles showing the fewest. Assigning TCR associations to individual alleles was difficult when HLA alleles, especially DR and DQ, strongly co-occurred. A later analysis reported that several top co-occurrence clusters appeared linked to parvovirus B19, influenza, CMV and Epstein-Barr virus. Because HLA typing was unavailable for some donors at each locus, only the typed subset was used in association tests.

The sequenced sample consisted of PBMCs. The rearrangement combines TRBV9 with TRBJ2-3, with 9 central nucleotides matching TRBD2. This TCR was sampled from a boy between 10 and 17 years old in good health and CMV-seropositive. The DNA reads as follows: TGTGCCAGCAGCGCTAGCGGGACCCCAGATACGCAGTATTTT. It codes for CASSASGTPDTQYF.